Presented here are 10 T cell receptor beta chains from one specimen sequenced in a study of blood T cell repertoires in COVID-19. The repertoire was sequenced with immunoSEQ multiplex PCR; TCRdb's copy has only in-frame clones and lacks some. The table has about 400,000 clones, 86% seen once. Sequencing was carried out using peripheral blood. The receptors come from a woman in her 30s with active or convalescent COVID-19.

The chain has TRBV6-5 and TRBJ1-6, with D unresolved. CDR1 is MNHEY and CDR2 is SVGAGI in the germline V gene. The V and J ends lost 0 bases and 7 bases respectively, with 7 bases between them. CDR3 size: 14 residues. CDR3: CASSYSEENSPLHF. In DNA form, the CDR3 reads TGTGCCAGCAGTTACTCTGAAGAGAATTCACCCCTCCACTTT.

The gene calls are TRBV4-1 and TRBJ2-2; 10 bases align to TRBD2. The CDR3 contains 16 residues. The germline CDR1 and CDR2 sequences are MGHRA and YSYEKL. V lost 4 bases and J lost 7; bases outside the gene matches: 9. The CDR3 reads CASSPSGRTGDGELFF. In DNA form, the CDR3 reads TGCGCCAGCAGCCCTAGCGGGAGAACAGGGGACGGGGAGCTGTTTTTT.

The chain has TRBV6-5 and TRBJ2-5; TRBD2 agrees at 8 bases. The V segment lost 0 bases and the J segment 4 bases; nucleotides outside the gene matches: 4. The CDR3 is 15 amino acids. Germline V CDR1 and CDR2: MNHEY, SVGAGI. The CDR3 sequence is CASSYSSLAGETQYF. CDR3 nucleotide sequence: TGTGCCAGCAGTTACTCTTCCCTAGCGGGAGAGACCCAGTACTTC.

This rearrangement joins TRBV6-5 to TRBJ1-2; TRBD1 is a possible D gene (6 bases). CDR3 size: 14 residues. The germline gives CDR1 MNHEY, CDR2 SVGAGI. Trimming removed 4 bases at V and 4 bases at J, with 13 bases between. The CDR3 nucleotides are TGTGCCAGCAGTTCCCCGAGGGGGGGCTATGGCTACACCTTC. Residues: CASSSPRGGYGYTF.

The chain carries TRBV15 and TRBJ2-1, with D unclear. This CDR3 comprises 16 residues. Germline V gives CDR1 LNHNV, CDR2 YYDKDF (reference sequence). V shed 1 base and J shed 5 bases, with 15 bases lying between them. The CDR3 loop is CATSRGVELPDNEQFF. The CDR3 DNA follows: TGTGCCACCAGCAGAGGGGTAGAACTACCAGACAATGAGCAGTTCTTC.

The chain is built from TRBV19 and TRBJ1-6; D might be TRBD1 (6 bases). The germline gives CDR1 LNHDA, CDR2 SQIVND (reference sequence). With 8 bases removed from V and 3 bases from J, the gap between germline ends came to 8 bases. CDR3 size: 13 residues. The CDR3 sequence: CASQGSYNSPLHF. DNA for the CDR3: TGTGCCAGTCAGGGGAGCTATAATTCACCCCTCCACTTT.

The rearrangement joins TRBV7-8 to TRBJ1-1; perhaps TRBD1 as D (6 bases). Germline CDR1 and CDR2: SGHVS and FQNEAQ. The CDR3 is made up of 19 amino acids. Trimming left V 2 bases short and J 0 bases short, with 22 bases between. The CDR3 is CASSLPPYLVRTVNTEAFF. CDR3 bases: TGTGCCAGCAGCTTACCTCCTTATCTCGTGAGGACAGTGAACACTGAAGCTTTCTTT.

This clone came up once. One end of the junction is discordant with germline, which a read error may explain. The rearrangement uses TRBV5-4 and TRBJ2-3, with TRBD2 matching over 8 bases. The CDR3 is made up of 15 amino acids. Germline values: CDR1 SGHNT, CDR2 YYREEE (reference sequence). CDR3 loop: CASSLESGSKDTQYF. CDR3 DNA: TGTGCCAGCAGCTTGGAGAGCGGGAGCAAAGATACGCAGTATTTT.

The chain carries TRBV9 and TRBJ2-2, with D uncertain. Looked up from germline, CDR1 is SGDLS and CDR2 is YYNGEE. Trimming removed 0 bases from V and 7 bases from J, with 7 bases in between. The CDR3 loop spans 13 amino acids. The CDR3 protein is CASSVEDFGELFF. The CDR3 region has the DNA TGTGCCAGCAGCGTAGAAGACTTCGGGGAGCTGTTTTTT.

This sequence joins TRBV11-3 and TRBJ2-1, with D possibly matching TRBD1 (6 bases). Trimming took 1 base from V and 10 from J, leaving 14 bases between them. Germline CDR1 and CDR2: SGHNT and YENEEA. This CDR3 has 14 amino acids. CDR3: CASSLGSGAQEQFF. In DNA form, the CDR3 reads TGTGCCAGCAGCTTAGGATCAGGGGCCCAAGAGCAGTTCTTC.